This entry lists 17 T cell receptor beta chains sequenced from one sample in a study of cytomegalovirus exposure and HLA in healthy donors. PCR was performed using 60 Vbeta and 13 Jbeta primers. Produced via immunoSEQ multiplex PCR; TCRdb's table is partial and in-frame only. In the table there are around 77,000 clones, around three quarters of which are singletons. Sequencing was performed on PBMCs. The receptors stem from a man aged 40-49 years in good health and CMV-seronegative.

CDR3 in DNA: TGTGCCACCAGCAGTGAACCAACTAGCGGGAGAACCGGGCAGTACTTC. Its translation: CATSSEPTSGRTGQYF. The chain joins TRBV15 to TRBJ2-7; 11 bases match TRBD2. V lost 3 bases, J lost 9 bases, and 13 bases stayed unmatched. This CDR3 has 16 amino acids. Germline lookup yields CDR1 LNHNV and CDR2 YYDKDF (reference sequence).

This clone appeared a few times. The chain uses TRBV29-1 and TRBJ1-1; D not certain. Germline V gene sequence: CDR1 SQVTM, CDR2 ANQGSEA. Trimming took 5 bases from V and 10 from J, leaving 14 bases between them. The CDR3 is made up of 11 amino acids. CDR3 amino acids: CSVPAREGAFF. In DNA form, the CDR3 reads TGCAGCGTTCCCGCTAGAGAGGGAGCTTTCTTT.

The chain recombines TRBV18 with TRBJ1-4; D may be TRBD1 (6 bases). Germline V gene data show CDR1 as KGHSH and CDR2 as LQKENI. The V end lost 5 bases, the J end lost 0 bases, and 10 bases lay between the germline ends. There are 15 residues in the CDR3. CDR3 sequence: CASSVQGATNEKLFF. CDR3 bases: TGTGCCAGCTCAGTACAGGGAGCAACTAATGAAAAACTGTTTTTT.

The chain uses TRBV7-2 and TRBJ1-6, with D unresolved. Germline V gene sequence: CDR1 SGHTA, CDR2 FQGNSA. Trimming cost V 5 bases and J 10 bases, with 15 bases left between them. The CDR3 consists of 14 residues. CDR3 loop: CASSPRRVNSPLHF. CDR3 sequence (DNA): TGTGCCAGCAGCCCCCGACGGGTCAACTCACCCCTCCACTTT. The full variable domain, rest sourced from reference TRBV7-2 and TRBJ1-6, is GAGVSQSPSNKVTEKGKDVELRCDPISGHTALYWYRQSLGQGLEFLIYFQGNSAPDKSGLPSDRFSAERTGGSVSTLTIQRTQQEDSAVYLCASSPRRVNSPLHFGNGTRLTVT.

The chain employs TRBV6-6 and TRBJ2-2; possible D gene TRBD2, 6 bases. The CDR3 extends over 14 amino acids. V was pared by 4 bases and J by 5 bases, with 11 bases between. The germline gives CDR1 MNHNY, CDR2 SVGAGI (reference sequence). For the CDR3, the DNA is TGTGCCAGCAGTTCCGGGAGCTCAACCGGGGAGCTGTTTTTT. This codes for CASSSGSSTGELFF.

The CDR3 region is CASSQAGRRYEQYF. CDR3 in DNA: TGTGCCAGCAGCCAGGCAGGGAGGAGGTACGAGCAGTACTTC. The rearrangement links TRBV5-5 to TRBJ2-7, with D perhaps matching TRBD2 (6 bases). The CDR3 spans 14 residues. V dropped 4 bases and J dropped 4 bases, with 15 bases sitting between them. Germline CDR1 reads SGHKS; CDR2 reads YYEKEE (reference sequence).

The rearrangement joins TRBV6-6 to TRBJ1-2, with 12 bases identical to TRBD1. The CDR3 runs to 14 residues. Germline CDR1 reads MNHNY; CDR2 reads SVGAGI (reference sequence). The V and J ends lost 4 bases and 7 bases, in that order; junction bases with no gene match: 4. The CDR3 bases are TGTGCCAGCAGTTCCCGGGACAGGGGGCTTGGCTACACCTTC. Protein product: CASSSRDRGLGYTF.

V gene TRBV19 combines with J gene TRBJ2-3; 10 positions match TRBD2. The CDR3 is 14 amino acids. With V trimmed by 7 bases and J by 4 bases, 5 bases remained unmatched. CDR1 and CDR2 from the germline V gene are LNHDA and SQIVND (reference sequence). CDR3 sequence reads: CASKPSGGADTQYF. The DNA for the CDR3 is TGTGCCAGTAAACCTAGCGGGGGAGCAGATACGCAGTATTTT.

CDR3 nucleotide sequence: TGTGCCAGCTCACCACGGACAGGGGGCGTTCAGCCCCAGCATTTT. Protein product: CASSPRTGGVQPQHF. This chain uses TRBV18 with TRBJ1-5, with TRBD1 matching 11 bases. The length of the CDR3 is 15 residues. CDR1 is KGHSH, CDR2 LQKENI, per germline. V shed 1 base, J shed 6 bases, and the junction held 2 bases outside the gene matches.

J is TRBJ2-5 and V is TRBV12-5; weak D call: TRBD2 (5 bases). The germline CDR1 and CDR2 sequences are LGHNT and FRNRAP. The CDR3 runs 15 residues. V was trimmed by 7 bases and J by 2 bases, leaving 17 bases between them. CDR3 loop: CASAIRTEDQETQYF. The CDR3 region has the DNA TGTGCTAGTGCCATTAGGACGGAGGATCAAGAGACCCAGTACTTC.

The V call is TRBV6-4, the J call TRBJ1-2; weak D call: TRBD1 (5 bases). CDR1 and CDR2 from the germline V gene are MRHNA and SNTAGT. The CDR3 has 15 amino acids. Trimming shortened V by 6 bases and J by 2 bases, and 16 bases separated the two germline ends. The CDR3 DNA reads TGTGCCAGCAGCCTCGGGGGAGGAGGAAACTATGGCTACACCTTC. This sequence encodes CASSLGGGGNYGYTF.

The chain couples TRBV5-5 to TRBJ1-2, with TRBD1 as a possible D gene (5 bases). The CDR3 has 17 amino acids. CDR1 is SGHKS, CDR2 YYEKEE, per germline (reference sequence). V lost 0 bases, J lost 4 bases, and 19 bases lay in between. CDR3 protein: CASSLAWAGWGGYGYTF. CDR3 DNA sequence: TGTGCCAGCAGCTTGGCCTGGGCAGGGTGGGGAGGCTATGGCTACACCTTC.

The rearrangement joins TRBV7-9 to TRBJ2-1; 9 bases line up with TRBD2. Trimming at V came to 1 base and at J to 4 bases, leaving 5 bases not matched to a gene. Germline CDR1 reads SEHNR; CDR2 reads FQNEAQ (reference sequence). CDR3 size: 16 residues. The chain's CDR3 is CASSLGGGGVYNEQFF. The CDR3 DNA sequence: TGTGCCAGCAGCTTAGGTGGCGGGGGGGTTTACAATGAGCAGTTCTTC.

This clone was seen once. V usage is TRBV6-6 and J usage is TRBJ1-1; TRBD1 aligns across 7 bases. J was trimmed by 7 bases and V by 0 bases; bases with no gene match: 2. There are 13 residues in the CDR3. Germline V CDR1 and CDR2: MNHNY, SVGAGI (reference sequence). CDR3 nucleotides: TGTGCCAGCAGTTACTCAAGACAGGGTGAAGCTTTCTTT. The encoded protein is CASSYSRQGEAFF.

The chain uses TRBV30 and TRBJ1-2, with D perhaps TRBD1 (6 bases). The V gene's germline CDR1 is GTSNPN and CDR2 SVGIG (reference sequence). CDR3 length: 14 amino acids. Trimming stripped 2 bases from V and 4 bases from J, with 14 bases between. This CDR3 is CAWSKTGYLYGYTF. The CDR3 DNA is TGTGCCTGGAGTAAGACAGGTTACCTCTATGGCTACACCTTC.

This clone was recorded once. The chain carries TRBV5-1 and TRBJ2-3, with D possibly TRBD1 on 6 matching bases. Trimming cost V 4 bases and J 0 bases, with 9 bases left between them. Germline CDR1 and CDR2: SGHRS and YFSETQ. This CDR3 is built from 14 residues. The chain's CDR3 is CASSAQGSTDTQYF. CDR3 nucleotide sequence: TGCGCCAGCAGCGCACAGGGTAGCACAGATACGCAGTATTTT. Together with reference TRBV5-1 and TRBJ2-3, the CDR3 gives the full variable domain: KAGVTQTPRYLIKTRGQQVTLSCSPISGHRSVSWYQQTPGQGLQFLFEYFSETQRNKGNFPGRFSGRQFSNSRSEMNVSTLELGDSALYLCASSAQGSTDTQYFGPGTRLTVL.

This chain links TRBV30 with TRBJ1-2; D is unclear. The V end was cut by 5 bases, the J end by 3 bases, with 10 bases between. Germline CDR1 is GTSNPN and CDR2 is SVGIG (reference sequence). This CDR3 is 12 amino acids long. The CDR3 DNA is TGTGCCTGGGACTTTGCGGACTATGGCTACACCTTC. Protein sequence: CAWDFADYGYTF.